This entry is about one T cell receptor (beta chain). The antigen is unknown. Germline lookup yields CDR1 SNHLY and CDR2 FYNNEI. Trimming removed 7 bases at V and 3 bases at J, with 12 bases between. This CDR3 has 13 residues. The sample is drawn from a study of T cells after yellow fever vaccination. Study-wide results and caveats: Some clonotypes were seen in both the CD4 and the CD8 compartments. These made up a small share and likely arose from convergent recombination. The booster response re-showed most primary clones: around 96% CD4, roughly 91% CD8.

By 5'RACE template switching, TCR cDNA was produced, with a universal primer site and UMIs added in the process. In TCRdb, the 5' RACE reads were re-called with MiXCR into one record per CDR3 protein. The sample has hundreds of thousands of distinct CDR3 sequences, around 12% seen once. This receptor was identified in a young man who received the YFV17D yellow fever vaccine. The rearrangement joins TRBV2 to TRBJ1-1, with D unresolved. This specimen consisted of CD4+ T cells sorted from PBMCs, obtained 15 days after the yellow fever booster vaccination. CDR3 loop: CASTKGVDTEAFF. DNA of the CDR3: TGTGCCAGCACGAAGGGCGTAGACACTGAAGCTTTCTTT.